These 32 T cell receptor beta chains were sequenced from one sample in a study of blood T cell repertoires in COVID-19 (dated by TCRdb to the early 2020s). Libraries came from the immunoSEQ multiplex PCR assay. The immuneACCESS repertoire file appears here via TCRdb, limited to in-frame rearrangements. These files lack a portion of the clones; in checked studies, under half of the deficit traces to unresolved V genes, and the cause of the others is not known. Across this sample there are 400,000 or so clones, with approximately 90% seen only once. The top ten clones comprise around 1.1% of the sample. The sequencing input was PBMCs or T cells enriched from blood (not recorded which). The receptor source for this set is a young man who had recovered from COVID-19.

The genes are TRBV30 and TRBJ1-5; the match to TRBD1 covers 9 bases. The V gene end was trimmed by 5 bases and the J gene end by 3 bases; junction bases not matched to a gene: 5. Per the germline V gene, CDR1 is GTSNPN and CDR2 is SVGIG (reference sequence). This CDR3 has 14 residues. This chain's CDR3 is CAWGTGFYNQPQHF. In DNA, the CDR3 is TGTGCCTGGGGGACAGGGTTCTACAATCAGCCCCAGCATTTT.

This chain connects TRBV7-9 to TRBJ2-7; D may be TRBD1 (6 bases). V lost 6 bases to trimming and J lost 5 bases, with 8 bases between them. Germline CDR1 is SEHNR and CDR2 is FQNEAQ (reference sequence). The CDR3 is 11 amino acids. The CDR3 nucleotides are TGTGCCAGCAGTTGGACAGACGAGCAGTACTTC. As protein: CASSWTDEQYF.

V usage is TRBV19 and J usage is TRBJ1-2; TRBD1 agrees at 8 bases. Germline V gene data show CDR1 as LNHDA and CDR2 as SQIVND (reference sequence). Losses at the gene ends were 5 bases for V and 7 bases for J; bases not matched to a gene: 9. The CDR3 contains 14 residues. Here the CDR3 reads CASSSRDRLRGYTF. The CDR3 bases are TGTGCCAGTAGTTCCCGGGACAGGTTGCGTGGCTACACCTTC.

The chain carries TRBV19 and TRBJ1-1, with D unresolved. The CDR3 sequence is 11 residues long. Trimming removed 7 bases from V and 6 bases from J, with 9 bases in between. CDR1 is LNHDA, CDR2 SQIVND, per germline (reference sequence). CDR3 sequence: CASNSVAEAFF. The CDR3 DNA reads TGTGCCAGTAATTCGGTTGCTGAAGCTTTCTTT.

The J gene is TRBJ1-5, the V gene TRBV3-1 (or the pseudogene TRBV3-2); tentative D call: TRBD1 (5 bases). The CDR3 loop spans 14 amino acids. Germline assignment: CDR1 LGHDT and CDR2 YNNKEL (reference sequence). V was clipped by 3 bases and J by 2 bases, with 8 bases between them. The CDR3: CASSHRARNQPQHF. Here the CDR3 DNA reads TGTGCCAGCAGCCACAGGGCGCGCAATCAGCCCCAGCATTTT.

This chain connects TRBV7-9 to TRBJ1-3; D perhaps matches TRBD1 (5 bases). Per germline, CDR1 SEHNR and CDR2 FQNEAQ (reference sequence). This CDR3 spans 15 amino acids. V lost 8 bases and J lost 7, with 21 bases in between. CDR3 amino acids: CASFSGSNERNTIYF. CDR3 sequence (DNA): TGTGCCAGCTTCTCAGGGTCGAATGAACGGAACACCATATATTTT. Using reference TRBV7-9 and TRBJ1-3 for the parts outside the CDR3, the full variable domain is DTGVSQNPRHKITKRGQNVTFRCDPISEHNRLYWYRQTLGQGPEFLTYFQNEAQLEKSRLLSDRFSAERPKGSFSTLEIQRTEQGDSAMYLCASFSGSNERNTIYFGEGSWLTVV.

The V gene is TRBV5-5, the J gene TRBJ1-4, with a possible D match to TRBD1 (5 bases). Germline V gives CDR1 SGHKS, CDR2 YYEKEE (reference sequence). The CDR3 totals 15 residues. Trimming cost V 4 bases and J 8 bases, with 18 bases left between them. The CDR3 coding sequence is TGTGCCAGCAGCACCCCCGCGGGGGATGGAGAAAAACTGTTTTTT. This translates into CASSTPAGDGEKLFF.

This sequence joins TRBV12-5 and TRBJ2-1; D uncertain. With 6 bases removed from V and 0 bases from J, the gap between germline ends came to 21 bases. CDR3 length equals 18 residues. Germline assignment: CDR1 LGHNT and CDR2 FRNRAP. CDR3 in amino acids: CASGVSWSRQSSYNEQFF. Here the CDR3 DNA reads TGTGCTAGTGGGGTATCGTGGAGCCGCCAGAGCTCCTACAATGAGCAGTTCTTC.

The chain joins TRBV12-3 or TRBV12-4 to TRBJ1-2, with 7 bases aligning to TRBD1. This CDR3 is 13 amino acids long. Trimming took 6 bases from V and 8 from J; bases not matched to a gene: 9. Here the CDR3 DNA reads TGTGCCAGCAGACTGAGGGACAGTCGGGGCTACACCTTC. This encodes CASRLRDSRGYTF.

J is TRBJ1-3 and V is TRBV30; D possibly corresponds to TRBD1 (5 bases). The germline CDR1 and CDR2 sequences are GTSNPN and SVGIG (reference sequence). The length of the CDR3 is 13 residues. V gave up 5 bases and J gave up 0 bases, with 8 bases separating them. CDR3 sequence (DNA): TGTGCCTGGCAGGGCCTCTCTGGAAACACCATATATTTT. Translation gives CAWQGLSGNTIYF.

The chain uses TRBV7-8 and TRBJ2-5; 8 bases fit TRBD1. The V gene end was trimmed by 2 bases and the J gene end by 5 bases; junction bases not matched to a gene: 13. Germline CDR1 and CDR2: SGHVS and FQNEAQ. The CDR3 length is 17 residues. As DNA, the CDR3 is TGTGCCAGCAGCTTATTTGGGCAGGGGGCATTTTGGGAGACCCAGTACTTC. This encodes CASSLFGQGAFWETQYF.

The chain joins TRBV5-1 to TRBJ2-2; TRBD1 matches at 7 bases. The CDR3 has 16 residues. With 0 bases clipped from V and 5 bases from J, the junction kept 7 bases outside the gene matches. Germline V lookup: CDR1 SGHRS, CDR2 YFSETQ. CDR3 residues: CASSLVGTVPTGELFF. The CDR3 DNA reads TGCGCCAGCAGCTTGGTAGGGACAGTCCCAACCGGGGAGCTGTTTTTT.

This chain connects TRBV7-8 to TRBJ2-1; the D gene is possibly TRBD2 (5 bases). Looked up from germline, CDR1 is SGHVS and CDR2 is FQNEAQ. CDR3 length equals 18 residues. V was trimmed by 0 bases and J by 3 bases, leaving 18 bases between them. CDR3 nucleotide sequence: TGTGCCAGCAGCTTAGCGCTTGGGAGTAGGGCGCACTACAATGAGCAGTTCTTC. It is translated as CASSLALGSRAHYNEQFF. Full variable domain (rest looked up from reference TRBV7-8 and TRBJ2-1): GAGVSQSPRYKVAKRGQDVALRCDPISGHVSLFWYQQALGQGPEFLTYFQNEAQLDKSGLPSDRFFAERPEGSVSTLKIQRTQQEDSAVYLCASSLALGSRAHYNEQFFGPGTRLTVL.

This clone has just one count. The sample contains more than one DNA sequence encoding this CDR3. The chain couples TRBV5-1 to TRBJ2-7; D may be TRBD2 (6 bases). Germline lookup yields CDR1 SGHRS and CDR2 YFSETQ. V was pared by 0 bases and J by 0 bases, with 10 bases between. CDR3 size: 15 residues. The DNA for the CDR3 is TGCGCCAGCAGCTTGGGCGGCGGGGACTCCTACGAGCAGTACTTC. Protein product: CASSLGGGDSYEQYF.

The chain couples TRBV5-1 to TRBJ2-6; D may be TRBD1 (5 bases). This CDR3 contains 16 residues. The ends were cut back, 2 bases at V and 1 base at J, with 10 bases in the middle. CDR1 and CDR2 (germline): SGHRS, YFSETQ. The CDR3 sequence is CASSLMQGSGANVLTF. CDR3 in DNA: TGCGCCAGCAGCTTAATGCAGGGATCTGGGGCCAACGTCCTGACTTTC.

This clone was seen just once. CDR3 coding DNA: TGTGCCAGCAGCGTATTCAACAATGAGCAGTTCTTC. Its translation: CASSVFNNEQFF. The gene calls are TRBV9 and TRBJ2-1; D gene unclear. Germline V gene data show CDR1 as SGDLS and CDR2 as YYNGEE. The CDR3 length is 12 residues. Trimming stripped 1 base from V and 5 bases from J, with 4 bases between. Combining the CDR3 with reference TRBV9 and TRBJ2-1 gives the whole variable domain DSGVTQTPKHLITATGQRVTLRCSPRSGDLSVYWYQQSLDQGLQFLIQYYNGEERAKGNILERFSAQQFPDLHSELNLSSLELGDSALYFCASSVFNNEQFFGPGTRLTVL.

The CDR3: CASSLRSRETQYF. The CDR3 coding sequence is TGTGCCAGCAGTTTGCGGAGTCGGGAGACCCAGTACTTC. The chain links TRBV28 to TRBJ2-5; D not certain. CDR1 and CDR2 (germline): MDHEN, SYDVKM. With 3 bases removed from V and 5 bases from J, the gap between germline ends came to 10 bases. The CDR3 has 13 amino acids.

The V gene is TRBV19, the J gene TRBJ1-2, with D possibly being TRBD1 (6 bases). Germline V gene lookup returns CDR1 LNHDA and CDR2 SQIVND (reference sequence). The CDR3 spans 16 residues. V shed 7 bases and J shed 4 bases, with 22 bases lying between them. CDR3 coding DNA: TGTGCCAGTACCCGTACTCCAGGGGCGGTGTCCTATGGCTACACCTTC. It translates to CASTRTPGAVSYGYTF. The full variable domain, completed using reference TRBV19 and TRBJ1-2, is DGGITQSPKYLFRKEGQNVTLSCEQNLNHDAMYWYRQDPGQGLRLIYYSQIVNDFQKGDIAEGYSVSREKKESFPLTVTSAQKNPTAFYLCASTRTPGAVSYGYTFGSGTRLTVV.

Written as DNA, the CDR3 is TGTGCTAGTGGTTTGGTGGCGGGAGTAAGGGCGAACACCGGGGAGCTGTTTTTT. This sequence encodes CASGLVAGVRANTGELFF. The chain joins TRBV12-5 to TRBJ2-2; 7 positions agree with TRBD2. This CDR3 has 18 residues. The V segment lost 0 bases and the J segment 0 bases; nucleotides outside the gene matches: 7. CDR1 LGHNT and CDR2 FRNRAP come from the germline V gene.

The gene calls are TRBV10-2 and TRBJ1-1; 7 bases align to TRBD1. Losses at the gene ends were 5 bases for V and 1 base for J; bases not matched to a gene: 7. The CDR3 sequence is 15 residues long. In germline, CDR1 is WSHSY, CDR2 SAAADI. The CDR3, as DNA: TGCGCCAGCAGTAAGGGGGCGCAGACGAACACTGAAGCTTTCTTT. It translates to CASSKGAQTNTEAFF.

The chain is built from TRBV5-4 and TRBJ2-7; TRBD2 is a possible D gene (6 bases). CDR3 length equals 14 residues. CDR1 and CDR2 from the germline V gene are SGHNT and YYREEE (reference sequence). V was cut by 4 bases and J by 2 bases, with 13 bases left in between. The CDR3 DNA sequence: TGTGCCAGCAGCCTCGATAGCGGTCCCTACGAGCAGTACTTC. Translation: CASSLDSGPYEQYF.

The chain links TRBV5-1 to TRBJ2-2; 10 bases line up with TRBD2. Per the germline V gene, CDR1 is SGHRS and CDR2 is YFSETQ. This CDR3 is 22 amino acids long. Losses at the gene ends were 0 bases for V and 0 bases for J; bases not matched to a gene: 17. The CDR3 DNA reads as TGCGCCAGCAGCTTGGACCTCAGGAGGCTAGCGGGAGCCCAATCGAACACCGGGGAGCTGTTTTTT. Translating gives CASSLDLRRLAGAQSNTGELFF.

The V gene is TRBV19, the J gene TRBJ1-5, with 9 bases matching TRBD1. The CDR3 has 15 amino acids. Germline values: CDR1 LNHDA, CDR2 SQIVND (reference sequence). After removal of 9 bases from V and 1 base from J, the junction contained 7 bases not matched to a gene. This chain's CDR3 is CASSGQGTSNQPQHF. The CDR3 DNA reads TGTGCCAGCTCGGGACAGGGAACCAGCAATCAGCCCCAGCATTTT.

The V gene is TRBV27, the J gene TRBJ1-6; 7 nucleotides match TRBD1. Germline V gene data show CDR1 as MNHEY and CDR2 as SMNVEV (reference sequence). V lost 7 bases, J lost 7 bases, and 4 bases stayed unmatched. This CDR3 is 13 amino acids long. The CDR3 nucleotides read TGTGCCAGCAAGGGACAGAGCAATTCACCCCTCCACTTT. Residues: CASKGQSNSPLHF.

The chain joins TRBV4-1 to TRBJ2-4; 11 bases align to TRBD1. Per the germline V gene, CDR1 is MGHRA and CDR2 is YSYEKL. This CDR3 has 15 amino acids. The trim removed 5 bases at V and 7 bases at J, leaving 7 bases unmatched. The CDR3 DNA follows: TGCGCCAGCAGCACTCCGGGACAGGGGGGGAACATTCAGTACTTC. Its translation: CASSTPGQGGNIQYF.

The V call is TRBV7-2, the J call TRBJ1-1, with 7 bases lining up with TRBD1. Unmatched junction bases numbered 5, after V lost 5 bases and J lost 5 bases. Looked up from germline, CDR1 is SGHTA and CDR2 is FQGNSA. This CDR3 has 13 residues. The CDR3 DNA is TGTGCCAGCAGCCCCGGGACAGCAACTGAAGCTTTCTTT. It yields the protein CASSPGTATEAFF.

The chain recombines TRBV12-3 or TRBV12-4 with TRBJ1-2, with D perhaps matching TRBD1 (6 bases). V lost 4 bases to trimming and J lost 4 bases, with 10 bases between them. The CDR3 runs to 13 residues. The CDR3 DNA follows: TGTGCCAGCAGTTCAGGGGATACCTATGGCTACACCTTC. Amino acids: CASSSGDTYGYTF.

The chain employs TRBV24-1 and TRBJ2-1; D perhaps matches TRBD1 (5 bases). The germline gives CDR1 KGHDR, CDR2 SFDVKD. CDR3 length equals 13 residues. The V and J ends lost 4 bases and 13 bases respectively, with 16 bases between them. DNA of the CDR3: TGTGCCACCAGTGACTCCTTGACAGCGACACAGTTCTTC. This translates into CATSDSLTATQFF.

In this sample, this clone turned up once. The chain combines TRBV7-9 with TRBJ2-2; no firm D call. The V gene's germline CDR1 is SEHNR and CDR2 FQNEAQ (reference sequence). Trimming cost V 4 bases and J 3 bases, with 15 bases left between them. This CDR3 contains 16 residues. As DNA, the CDR3 is TGTGCCAGCAGCTCCCCCCTGCCGGTGTACACCGGGGAGCTGTTTTTT. This gives the protein CASSSPLPVYTGELFF.

The V and J genes are TRBV4-1 and TRBJ2-1, with a possible D match to TRBD2 (5 bases). CDR3 length equals 16 residues. The germline CDR1 and CDR2 sequences are MGHRA and YSYEKL. V lost 1 base to trimming and J lost 5 bases, with 15 bases between them. The CDR3 DNA reads TGCGCCAGCAGCCAAGTTTGGGGAGATCTCGACAATGAGCAGTTCTTC. Its protein is CASSQVWGDLDNEQFF.

V gene TRBV28 combines with J gene TRBJ2-2; D might be TRBD1 (5 bases). The V gene lost 4 bases and the J gene lost 7 bases, with 7 bases spanning the gap. This CDR3 contains 12 residues. CDR1 MDHEN and CDR2 SYDVKM come from the germline V gene. The CDR3 protein is CASSSTVGELFF. For the CDR3, the DNA is TGTGCCAGCAGTTCGACAGTCGGGGAGCTGTTTTTT.

J is TRBJ1-6 and V is TRBV6-6; no firm D call. Trimming took 6 bases from V and 6 from J, leaving 15 bases between them. Germline lookup yields CDR1 MNHNY and CDR2 SVGAGI (reference sequence). CDR3 length: 15 residues. Here the CDR3 DNA reads TGTGCCAGCAGGCCTGGCGGGCCTGCTAATTCACCCCTCCACTTT. It is translated as CASRPGGPANSPLHF.